These 27 T cell receptor beta chains came from one sample sequenced in a study of T cells after posttransplantation cyclophosphamide. Cells defined as naive were viable CD3+CD4+ or CD3+CD8+ and CCR7+CD45RA+CD45RO-CD95-CD27+CD28+. Libraries were prepared by immunoSEQ multiplex PCR; TCRdb keeps only in-frame clonotypes and omits some of them. The sample lists fewer than 20,000 clones, about 93% occurring once. Sequences were obtained from naive CD4+ T cells sorted from blood. Receptors originate from a woman between 50 and 59 years old in good health and a related stem cell transplant donor.

The J gene is TRBJ2-5, the V gene TRBV16; unclear D gene. This CDR3 is built from 14 residues. V dropped 4 bases and J dropped 2 bases, with 11 bases sitting between them. CDR1 and CDR2 from the germline V gene are KGHSY and FQNENV. CDR3 coding DNA: TGTGCCAGCAGCCGGGTGTCGACTCAAGAGACCCAGTACTTC. Protein sequence: CASSRVSTQETQYF.

The J gene is TRBJ2-7, the V gene TRBV19; 13 nucleotides match TRBD2. Germline-derived CDR1 and CDR2 are LNHDA and SQIVND (reference sequence). Trimming cost V 6 bases and J 3 bases; bases outside gene matches: 8. This CDR3 spans 16 amino acids. The CDR3 protein is CASSAPRTSGSYEQYF. CDR3 in DNA: TGTGCCAGTAGCGCGCCTCGGACTAGCGGGAGCTACGAGCAGTACTTC.

The chain is built from TRBV6-5 and TRBJ1-2; TRBD1 might be the D (5 bases). The CDR3 loop spans 13 amino acids. Between the trimmed V and J ends, which lost 6 bases and 5 bases, there was a span of 13 bases. Germline lookup yields CDR1 MNHEY and CDR2 SVGAGI. CDR3 loop: CASRLGGEYGYTF. The CDR3 DNA follows: TGTGCCAGCAGGCTGGGGGGAGAGTATGGCTACACCTTC.

This clone was observed once. The genes are TRBV19 and TRBJ2-1; 10 bases align to TRBD2. Trimming at V came to 6 bases and at J to 4 bases, leaving 3 bases not matched to a gene. The CDR3 contains 14 residues. Germline V lookup: CDR1 LNHDA, CDR2 SQIVND (reference sequence). CDR3 coding DNA: TGTGCCAGTAGCGGACTAGCGGATTACAATGAGCAGTTCTTC. Translation: CASSGLADYNEQFF.

This sequence joins TRBV2 and TRBJ2-2; TRBD2 agrees at 14 bases. This CDR3 has 15 residues. Germline V gives CDR1 SNHLY, CDR2 FYNNEI. The V segment lost 6 bases and the J segment 6 bases; nucleotides outside the gene matches: 3. The CDR3 sequence: CASSGLAGGSGELFF. The CDR3 DNA sequence: TGTGCCAGCAGCGGACTAGCGGGAGGCTCCGGGGAGCTGTTTTTT.

CDR3 in amino acids: CASSLMAGGPTDTQYF. CDR3 sequence (DNA): TGTGCCAGCAGCTTGATGGCGGGAGGACCCACAGATACGCAGTATTTT. The chain links TRBV5-6 to TRBJ2-3, with 8 bases identical to TRBD2. V lost 1 base to trimming and J lost 2 bases; unmatched junction nucleotides: 6. The CDR3 covers 16 residues. CDR1 SGHDT and CDR2 YYEEEE come from the germline V gene.

The CDR3 coding sequence is TGCGCCAGCAGCCGGGGTCCCTACGAGCAGTACTTC. Its protein product is CASSRGPYEQYF. This chain joins TRBV5-1 and TRBJ2-7; a possible D gene is TRBD2 (5 bases). This CDR3 is built from 12 residues. In germline, CDR1 is SGHRS, CDR2 YFSETQ. V lost 4 bases to trimming and J lost 2 bases, with 7 bases between them.

This clone has a handful of counts. The chain is built from TRBV5-6 and TRBJ1-1, with TRBD1 matching 8 bases. The CDR3 has 15 amino acids. Germline CDR1 is SGHDT and CDR2 is YYEEEE. V was clipped by 1 base and J by 4 bases; unmatched bases: 6. The CDR3 loop reads CASSLRQGAITEAFF. Written as DNA, the CDR3 is TGTGCCAGCAGCTTGAGGCAGGGGGCGATCACTGAAGCTTTCTTT.

This clone was picked up a small number of times. This chain connects TRBV19 to TRBJ1-5; 7 nucleotides agree with TRBD1. This CDR3 spans 17 amino acids. V was clipped by 5 bases and J by 4 bases; unmatched bases: 14. Germline values: CDR1 LNHDA, CDR2 SQIVND (reference sequence). This CDR3 reads CASSFPPQGLWNQPQHF. The CDR3 coding sequence is TGTGCCAGTAGTTTCCCCCCACAGGGGCTTTGGAATCAGCCCCAGCATTTT.

The V gene is TRBV5-1, the J gene TRBJ1-2; possible D gene TRBD1, 6 bases. Trimming removed 1 base from V and 4 bases from J, with 23 bases in between. The CDR3 has 18 amino acids. Germline V gives CDR1 SGHRS, CDR2 YFSETQ. This CDR3 is CASSLSGGLNQGLYGYTF. CDR3 nucleotide sequence: TGCGCCAGCAGCTTGAGCGGGGGCCTCAACCAGGGGCTCTATGGCTACACCTTC.

This clone was found a few times. CDR3 nucleotide sequence: TGTGCCAGCAACCGGAGGGGTGAAAAACTGTTTTTT. Amino acid sequence: CASNRRGEKLFF. This chain uses TRBV27 with TRBJ1-4; D may be TRBD1 (5 bases). Germline values: CDR1 MNHEY, CDR2 SMNVEV (reference sequence). This CDR3 has 12 residues. V lost 7 bases to trimming and J lost 7 bases, with 10 bases between them. The variable domain in full, completed from reference TRBV27 and TRBJ1-4, reads EAQVTQNPRYLITVTGKKLTVTCSQNMNHEYMSWYRQDPGLGLRQIYYSMNVEVTDKGDVPEGYKVSRKEKRNFPLILESPSPNQTSLYFCASNRRGEKLFFGSGTQLSVL.

The genes are TRBV4-1 and TRBJ2-1, with a possible D match to TRBD2 (6 bases). Germline-derived CDR1 and CDR2 are MGHRA and YSYEKL. CDR3 size: 14 residues. V was clipped by 4 bases and J by 14 bases, with 21 bases between them. The CDR3 region has the DNA TGCGCCAGCAGCCTACGGGAGTGGACCCCTTCAAAGTTCTTC. Protein: CASSLREWTPSKFF.

This chain uses TRBV6-5 with TRBJ2-1, with D perhaps TRBD1 (5 bases). V was pared by 3 bases and J by 4 bases, with 10 bases between. The germline CDR1 and CDR2 sequences are MNHEY and SVGAGI. The CDR3 runs to 14 residues. CDR3 DNA: TGTGCCAGCAGTTATGAGACAGCTTACAATGAGCAGTTCTTC. As protein: CASSYETAYNEQFF.

The chain combines TRBV19 with TRBJ2-3; 11 nucleotides align to TRBD1. Unmatched junction bases numbered 3, after V lost 10 bases and J lost 3 bases. CDR3 length equals 13 residues. The germline V gene has CDR1 LNHDA and CDR2 SQIVND (reference sequence). As DNA, the CDR3 is TGTGCCACCAGGGACAGGGGGACAGATACGCAGTATTTT. This sequence encodes CATRDRGTDTQYF.

The genes are TRBV6-5 and TRBJ1-2; 7 positions match TRBD1. After removal of 6 bases from V and 8 bases from J, the junction contained 9 bases not matched to a gene. The CDR3 is 13 residues long. Germline V gene lookup returns CDR1 MNHEY and CDR2 SVGAGI. The CDR3, as DNA: TGTGCCAGCAGGTCCACAGGGGCGATCGGCTACACCTTC. Protein: CASRSTGAIGYTF.

The genes are TRBV25-1 and TRBJ2-3; TRBD1 matches at 12 bases. Unmatched junction bases numbered 5, after V lost 3 bases and J lost 1 base. The CDR3 covers 17 residues. Germline-derived CDR1 and CDR2 are MGHDK and SYGVNS. CDR3 region: CASSEGQGARGTDTQYF. The DNA for the CDR3 is TGTGCCAGCAGTGAGGGACAGGGGGCGCGGGGCACAGATACGCAGTATTTT.

The chain recombines TRBV9 with TRBJ1-3, with D uncertain. V lost 3 bases and J lost 4, with 14 bases in between. The CDR3 is 15 amino acids. Germline lookup yields CDR1 SGDLS and CDR2 YYNGEE. The CDR3 bases are TGTGCCAGCAGCGATTACGGACTTCGAGGAAACACCATATATTTT. It codes for CASSDYGLRGNTIYF.

This clone has just one count. The chain uses TRBV28 and TRBJ2-7, with TRBD1 as a possible D gene (6 bases). The V and J ends lost 5 bases and 6 bases respectively, with 14 bases between them. Germline V gene data show CDR1 as MDHEN and CDR2 as SYDVKM. This CDR3 is 13 amino acids long. As DNA, the CDR3 is TGTGCCAGCAGTCCCATACAGGGCACCGAGCAGTACTTC. It is translated as CASSPIQGTEQYF.

The J gene is TRBJ1-2, the V gene TRBV10-3; D remains unclear. V lost 4 bases and J lost 7, with 19 bases in between. The length of the CDR3 is 15 residues. CDR1 and CDR2 from the germline V gene are ENHRY and SYGVKD. The CDR3 nucleotides read TGTGCCATCAGTGGCCCCCCCACTGATCCTACTGGCTACACCTTC. This codes for CAISGPPTDPTGYTF.

CDR3 loop: CASSLDGGIFRSGANVLTF. The CDR3 bases are TGTGCCAGCAGCTTAGATGGTGGCATCTTCCGGAGCGGGGCCAACGTCCTGACTTTC. The chain combines TRBV11-2 with TRBJ2-6; D is uncertain. The CDR3 consists of 19 residues. V shed 0 bases and J shed 4 bases, with 19 bases lying between them. CDR1 is SGHAT, CDR2 FQNNGV, per germline. The full variable domain, with the rest looked up from reference TRBV11-2 and TRBJ2-6, is EAGVAQSPRYKIIEKRQSVAFWCNPISGHATLYWYQQILGQGPKLLIQFQNNGVVDDSQLPKDRFSAERLKGVDSTLKIQPAKLEDSAVYLCASSLDGGIFRSGANVLTFGAGSRLTVL.

This sequence joins TRBV18 and TRBJ1-5; D not certain. This CDR3 spans 17 amino acids. Looked up from germline, CDR1 is KGHSH and CDR2 is LQKENI. Trimming removed 1 base from V and 0 bases from J, with 13 bases in between. CDR3 sequence (DNA): TGTGCCAGCTCACCACAAGTAGCGGGAAATAGCAATCAGCCCCAGCATTTT. It encodes CASSPQVAGNSNQPQHF.

V and J are TRBV27 and TRBJ2-1; the D gene is possibly TRBD1 (6 bases). V lost 7 bases and J lost 7, with 17 bases in between. Germline V gene lookup returns CDR1 MNHEY and CDR2 SMNVEV (reference sequence). This CDR3 spans 14 amino acids. CDR3 sequence reads: CASTPDSFGNEQFF. Here the CDR3 DNA reads TGTGCCAGCACCCCGGACAGTTTCGGGAATGAGCAGTTCTTC.

This clone has just one count. V and J are TRBV25-1 and TRBJ2-6; the D is unclear. There are 15 residues in the CDR3. V lost 7 bases and J 2 bases, leaving 12 bases between the germline ends. Looked up from germline, CDR1 is MGHDK and CDR2 is SYGVNS. The CDR3 protein is CASTGSRAGANVLTF. DNA for the CDR3: TGTGCCAGCACCGGGTCCCGCGCTGGGGCCAACGTCCTGACTTTC.

The chain uses TRBV5-1 and TRBJ1-1; D remains unclear. The germline gives CDR1 SGHRS, CDR2 YFSETQ. V was trimmed by 2 bases and J by 4 bases, leaving 9 bases between them. The CDR3 totals 13 residues. The CDR3 region is CASSFEGLTEAFF. The DNA of the CDR3 is TGCGCCAGCAGCTTTGAGGGCCTCACTGAAGCTTTCTTT. The full variable domain, in which reference TRBV5-1 and TRBJ1-1 provide the parts outside the CDR3, is KAGVTQTPRYLIKTRGQQVTLSCSPISGHRSVSWYQQTPGQGLQFLFEYFSETQRNKGNFPGRFSGRQFSNSRSEMNVSTLELGDSALYLCASSFEGLTEAFFGQGTRLTVV.

The gene calls are TRBV6-5 and TRBJ1-1; D is unclear. This CDR3 comprises 13 residues. Germline CDR1 reads MNHEY; CDR2 reads SVGAGI. The V gene lost 8 bases and the J gene lost 2 bases, with 12 bases spanning the gap. The CDR3 nucleotides are TGTGCCAGCTGCTGGTCCAGAAACACTGAAGCTTTCTTT. This encodes CASCWSRNTEAFF.

The V call is TRBV18, the J call TRBJ2-7; 7 nucleotides agree with TRBD1. Germline CDR1 is KGHSH and CDR2 is LQKENI. J lost 3 bases, V lost 2 bases, and 7 bases had no gene match. CDR3 length equals 15 residues. CDR3 amino acids: CASSPSGQRNYEQYF. The CDR3 DNA sequence: TGTGCCAGCTCACCATCGGGACAGAGAAACTACGAGCAGTACTTC.

In the case of this clone: In the same sample, other DNA sequences code for this CDR3. The chain carries TRBV5-5 and TRBJ1-2; D may be TRBD1 (5 bases). CDR1 SGHKS and CDR2 YYEKEE come from the germline V gene (reference sequence). Trimming stripped 2 bases from V and 4 bases from J, with 15 bases between. The CDR3 runs 15 residues. As DNA, the CDR3 is TGTGCCAGCAGCTTAAAGGTTCAGGACATCTATGGCTACACCTTC. Residues: CASSLKVQDIYGYTF.